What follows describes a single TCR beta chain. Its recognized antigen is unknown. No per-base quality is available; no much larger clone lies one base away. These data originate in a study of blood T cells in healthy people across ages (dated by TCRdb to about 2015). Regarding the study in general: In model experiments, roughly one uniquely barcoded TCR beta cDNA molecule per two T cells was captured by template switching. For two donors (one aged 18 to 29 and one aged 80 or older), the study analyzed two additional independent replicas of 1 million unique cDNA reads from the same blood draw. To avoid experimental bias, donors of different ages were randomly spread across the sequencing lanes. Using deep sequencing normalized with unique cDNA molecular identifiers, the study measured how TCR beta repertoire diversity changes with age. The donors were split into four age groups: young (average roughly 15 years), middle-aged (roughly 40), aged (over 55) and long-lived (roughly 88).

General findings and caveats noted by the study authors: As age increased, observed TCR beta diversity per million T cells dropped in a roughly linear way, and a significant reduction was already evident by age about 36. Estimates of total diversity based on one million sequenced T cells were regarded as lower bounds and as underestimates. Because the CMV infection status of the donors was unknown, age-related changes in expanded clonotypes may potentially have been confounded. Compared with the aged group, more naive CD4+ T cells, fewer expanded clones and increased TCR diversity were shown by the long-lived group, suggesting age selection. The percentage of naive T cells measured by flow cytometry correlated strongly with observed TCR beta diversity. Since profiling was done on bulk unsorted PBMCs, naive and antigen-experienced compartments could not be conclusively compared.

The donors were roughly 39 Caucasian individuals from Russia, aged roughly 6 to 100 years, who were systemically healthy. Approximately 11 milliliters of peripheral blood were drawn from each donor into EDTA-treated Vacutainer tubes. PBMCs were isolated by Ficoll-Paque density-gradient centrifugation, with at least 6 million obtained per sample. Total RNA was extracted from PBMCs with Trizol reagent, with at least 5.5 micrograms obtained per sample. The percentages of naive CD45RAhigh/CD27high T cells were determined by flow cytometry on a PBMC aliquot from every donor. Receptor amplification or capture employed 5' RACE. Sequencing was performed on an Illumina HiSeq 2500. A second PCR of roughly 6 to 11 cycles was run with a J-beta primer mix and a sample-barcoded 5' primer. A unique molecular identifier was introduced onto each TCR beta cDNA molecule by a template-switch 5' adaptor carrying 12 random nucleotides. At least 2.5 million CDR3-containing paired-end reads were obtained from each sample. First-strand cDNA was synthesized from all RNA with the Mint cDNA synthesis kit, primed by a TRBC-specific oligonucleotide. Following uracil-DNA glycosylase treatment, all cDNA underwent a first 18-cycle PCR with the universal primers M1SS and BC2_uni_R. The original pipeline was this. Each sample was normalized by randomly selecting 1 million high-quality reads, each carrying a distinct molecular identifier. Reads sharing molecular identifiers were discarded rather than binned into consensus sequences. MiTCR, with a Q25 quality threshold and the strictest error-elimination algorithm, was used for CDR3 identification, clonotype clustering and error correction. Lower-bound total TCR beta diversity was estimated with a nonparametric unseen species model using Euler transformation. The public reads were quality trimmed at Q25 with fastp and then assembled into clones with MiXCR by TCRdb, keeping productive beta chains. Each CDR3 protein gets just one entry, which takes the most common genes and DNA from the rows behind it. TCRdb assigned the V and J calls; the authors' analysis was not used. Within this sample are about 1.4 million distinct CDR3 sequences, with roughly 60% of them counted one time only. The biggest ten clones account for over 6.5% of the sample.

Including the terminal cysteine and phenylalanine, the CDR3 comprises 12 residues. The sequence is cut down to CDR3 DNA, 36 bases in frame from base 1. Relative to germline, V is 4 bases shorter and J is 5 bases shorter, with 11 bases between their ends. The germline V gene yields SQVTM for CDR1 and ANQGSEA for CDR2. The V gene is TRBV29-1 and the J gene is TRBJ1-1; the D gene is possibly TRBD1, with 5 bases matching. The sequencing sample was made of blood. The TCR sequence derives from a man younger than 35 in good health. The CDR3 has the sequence CSVGVWGTEAFF. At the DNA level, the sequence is TGCAGCGTTGGGGTGTGGGGGACTGAAGCTTTCTTT.